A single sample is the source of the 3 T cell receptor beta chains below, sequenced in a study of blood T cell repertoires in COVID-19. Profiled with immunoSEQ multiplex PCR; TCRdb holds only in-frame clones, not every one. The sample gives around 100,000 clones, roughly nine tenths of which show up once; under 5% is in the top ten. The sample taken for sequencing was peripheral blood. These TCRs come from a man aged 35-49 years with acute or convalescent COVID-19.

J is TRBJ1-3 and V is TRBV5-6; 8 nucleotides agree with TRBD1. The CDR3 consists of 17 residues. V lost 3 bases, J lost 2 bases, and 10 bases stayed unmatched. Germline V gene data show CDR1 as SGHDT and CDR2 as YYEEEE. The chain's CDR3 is CASSSGSGGRAGNTIYF. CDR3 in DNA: TGTGCCAGCAGCTCGGGTTCAGGGGGCAGGGCTGGAAACACCATATATTTT.

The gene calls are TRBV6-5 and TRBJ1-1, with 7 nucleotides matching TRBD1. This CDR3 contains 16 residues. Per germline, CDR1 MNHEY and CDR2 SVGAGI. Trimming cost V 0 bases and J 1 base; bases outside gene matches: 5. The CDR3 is CASSYSWGTANTEAFF. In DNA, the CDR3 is TGTGCCAGCAGTTACTCGTGGGGGACAGCGAACACTGAAGCTTTCTTT.

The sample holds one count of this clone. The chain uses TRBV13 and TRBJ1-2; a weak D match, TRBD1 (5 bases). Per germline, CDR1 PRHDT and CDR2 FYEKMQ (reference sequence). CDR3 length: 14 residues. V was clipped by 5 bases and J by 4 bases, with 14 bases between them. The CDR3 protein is CASSAGPGLYGYTF. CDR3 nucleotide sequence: TGTGCCAGCAGCGCAGGACCGGGACTCTATGGCTACACCTTC.